Shown below are 15 T cell receptor beta chains from a single sample sequenced in a study of regulatory T cells in long-lasting Graves disease. As to time point: persistent/refractory GD, antithyroid drugs over 5 years with positive TRAb. From RNA extracted from PBMCs, the TCR library was made. Library construction for TCR beta used iRepertoire HTBI primers and Arm-PCR of CDR3 regions. TCRdb recomputed calls from the multiplex PCR reads with MiXCR, one row per CDR3 protein. The data hold 350,000 to 450,000 distinct CDR3 sequences, with roughly 20% observed a single time. The starting material was peripheral blood mononuclear cells (PBMCs), obtained when the disease was refractory, from a patient treated with antithyroid drugs. These receptors were taken from a female donor with Graves disease.

Here the CDR3 reads CASSERTSGRTDTQYF. CDR3 DNA sequence: TGTGCCAGCAGTGAACGGACTAGCGGGAGAACAGATACGCAGTATTTT. V gene TRBV2 combines with J gene TRBJ2-3; TRBD2 agrees at 13 bases. This CDR3 is built from 16 residues. The germline V gene encodes CDR1 SNHLY and CDR2 FYNNEI. J gave up 3 bases and V 2 bases, and 2 bases lay outside the gene matches.

This chain links TRBV14 with TRBJ1-6; D is unclear. V was clipped by 3 bases and J by 7 bases, with 10 bases between them. Germline V gene lookup returns CDR1 SGHDN and CDR2 FVKESK. CDR3 length: 14 amino acids. This chain's CDR3 is CASSHRGRNSPLHF. The DNA of the CDR3 is TGTGCCAGCAGCCACCGAGGGCGCAATTCACCCCTCCACTTT.

The table lists this clonotype with a few counts. J is TRBJ2-7 and V is TRBV7-8; possible D gene TRBD2, 5 bases. Trimming removed 1 base from V and 3 bases from J, with 10 bases in between. Germline loops: CDR1 SGHVS, CDR2 FQNEAQ. The CDR3 sequence is 14 residues long. CDR3 in amino acids: CASSLVLGGYEQYF. The CDR3 DNA reads TGTGCCAGCAGCTTAGTTCTAGGAGGCTACGAGCAGTACTTC. Combining the CDR3 with reference TRBV7-8 and TRBJ2-7 gives the whole variable domain GAGVSQSPRYKVAKRGQDVALRCDPISGHVSLFWYQQALGQGPEFLTYFQNEAQLDKSGLPSDRFFAERPEGSVSTLKIQRTQQEDSAVYLCASSLVLGGYEQYFGPGTRLTVT.

This clonotype was detected a few times. The rearrangement uses TRBV6-9 and TRBJ1-6; TRBD1 might be the D (6 bases). Trimming pared 4 bases from V and 11 bases from J, leaving 15 bases between. The length of the CDR3 is 14 residues. Germline CDR1 is MNHGY and CDR2 is SVAAGI. In DNA, the CDR3 is TGTGCCAGCAGTTCAGGTCTTACAGGGACACCCCTCCACTTT. Its translation is CASSSGLTGTPLHF.

In its sample, this clonotype was seen many times. The gene calls are TRBV6-2 or TRBV6-3 and TRBJ1-1; D is uncertain. V gave up 3 bases and J gave up 7 bases, with 9 bases separating them. CDR1 and CDR2 from the germline V gene are MNHEY and SVGEGT. The CDR3 has 12 amino acids. In DNA, the CDR3 is TGTGCCAGCAGTTATAAGCTAGGTGAAGCTTTCTTT. It yields the protein CASSYKLGEAFF.

This clonotype was counted many times. The V call is TRBV7-9, the J call TRBJ2-2, with a tentative D call TRBD1 (6 bases). This CDR3 comprises 14 residues. The germline CDR1 and CDR2 sequences are SEHNR and FQNEAQ (reference sequence). The V end was cut by 5 bases, the J end by 5 bases, with 12 bases between. The CDR3 sequence is CASSTRQDTGELFF. The DNA of the CDR3 is TGTGCCAGCAGCACTCGACAGGATACCGGGGAGCTGTTTTTT.

This clonotype has only one observation. A much larger clonotype is one base distant, so this may be a read error. V and J are TRBV6-1 and TRBJ2-7, with 10 bases matching TRBD2. J was trimmed by 4 bases and V by 1 base; bases with no gene match: 4. Germline CDR1 is MNHNS and CDR2 is SASEGT. The CDR3 consists of 15 residues. The CDR3 reads CASSEGRTSGYEQYF. CDR3 coding DNA: TGTGCCAGCAGTGAAGGTCGGACTAGCGGTTACGAGCAGTACTTC.

This clonotype was observed many times. A read error may produce the germline difference seen at one junction end. V gene TRBV28 combines with J gene TRBJ1-1; 7 bases are shared with TRBD1. CDR1 is MDHEN and CDR2 is SYDVKM in the germline V gene. CDR3 length equals 10 residues. This CDR3 is CASSLGTAEF. The CDR3 DNA reads TGTGCCAGCAGCCTGGGGACAGCGGAGTTT.

This clonotype was counted ten times or more. V is TRBV2 and J is TRBJ2-7; the D is unclear. V was pared by 5 bases and J by 0 bases, with 14 bases between. The CDR3 sequence is 15 residues long. CDR1 is SNHLY, CDR2 FYNNEI, per germline. The CDR3 sequence is CASSLSLAVSYEQYF. As DNA, the CDR3 is TGTGCCAGCAGTCTTTCTCTGGCCGTCTCCTACGAGCAGTACTTC.

This clonotype was found many times. This chain connects TRBV7-2 to TRBJ1-1, with TRBD1 identical over 9 bases. This CDR3 is built from 14 residues. Germline V gives CDR1 SGHTA, CDR2 FQGNSA. The V segment lost 5 bases and the J segment 10 bases; nucleotides outside the gene matches: 11. The CDR3 here is CASSPVDRGMSAFF. The CDR3 DNA reads TGTGCCAGCAGCCCCGTGGACAGGGGTATGTCAGCTTTCTTT.

This clonotype appeared many times. This sequence joins TRBV12-5 and TRBJ2-5, with TRBD1 identical over 8 bases. Germline trimming cut 6 bases from V and 7 bases from J; bases unmatched to any gene: 4. Germline V gives CDR1 LGHNT, CDR2 FRNRAP. This CDR3 has 12 amino acids. This chain's CDR3 is CASGPQGVTQYF. The CDR3 nucleotides are TGTGCTAGTGGCCCACAGGGGGTGACCCAGTACTTC.

As for this clonotype: The conserved phenylalanine or tryptophan normally closing the CDR3 is absent here, so this likely arose from a read error. No DNA is shown, since the ends of the CDR3 on it are uncertain; the CDR3 is the one TCRdb lists. The J gene is TRBJ2-7, the V gene TRBV6-2 or TRBV6-3; TRBD2 is the table's D call and was not checked against the DNA. CDR1 and CDR2 (germline): MNHEY, SVGEGT. The CDR3 adds up to 8 amino acids, both ends counted. The CDR3: CASSIIAG.

This clonotype has a handful of counts. The chain carries TRBV7-9 and TRBJ2-5; no clear D gene. The CDR3 runs 14 residues. V lost 6 bases, J lost 4 bases, and 15 bases lay in between. The germline gives CDR1 SEHNR, CDR2 FQNEAQ (reference sequence). In DNA form, the CDR3 reads TGTGCCAGCAGTCTCGTAGTAGTCTCAGAGACCCAGTACTTC. The encoded protein is CASSLVVVSETQYF. Drawing the rest from reference TRBV7-9 and TRBJ2-5, the complete variable domain is DTGVSQNPRHKITKRGQNVTFRCDPISEHNRLYWYRQTLGQGPEFLTYFQNEAQLEKSRLLSDRFSAERPKGSFSTLEIQRTEQGDSAMYLCASSLVVVSETQYFGPGTRLLVL.

This clonotype was seen more than once but under ten times. The chain carries TRBV12-3 or TRBV12-4 and TRBJ2-7, with a weak D call TRBD2 (7 bases). V lost 7 bases to trimming and J lost 4 bases, with 20 bases between them. There are 15 residues in the CDR3. This CDR3 reads CASKTPGGGRYEQYF. CDR3 nucleotides: TGTGCCAGCAAAACCCCGGGCGGGGGCAGGTACGAGCAGTACTTC.

There are a few counts of this clonotype. The chain has TRBV12-3 or TRBV12-4 and TRBJ1-1, with D possibly being TRBD1 (6 bases). V lost 3 bases, J lost 12 bases, and 20 bases lay in between. The length of the CDR3 is 14 residues. The CDR3: CASSFDPGALVTFF. The CDR3 region has the DNA TGTGCCAGCAGTTTCGATCCAGGGGCCTTGGTTACTTTCTTT.